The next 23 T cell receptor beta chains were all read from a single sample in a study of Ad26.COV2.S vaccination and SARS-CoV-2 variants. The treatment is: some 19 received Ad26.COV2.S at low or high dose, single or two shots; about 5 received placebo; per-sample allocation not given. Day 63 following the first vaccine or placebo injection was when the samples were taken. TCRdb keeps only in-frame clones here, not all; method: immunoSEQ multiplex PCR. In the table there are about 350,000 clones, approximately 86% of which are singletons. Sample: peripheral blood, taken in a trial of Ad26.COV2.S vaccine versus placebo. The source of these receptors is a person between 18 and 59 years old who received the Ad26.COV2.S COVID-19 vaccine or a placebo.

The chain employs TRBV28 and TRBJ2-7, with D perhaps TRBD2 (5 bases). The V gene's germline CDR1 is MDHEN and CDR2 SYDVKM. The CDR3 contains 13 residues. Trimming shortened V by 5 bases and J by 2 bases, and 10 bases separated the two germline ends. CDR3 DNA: TGTGCCAGCAGTATGGCGGGTCCCTACGAGCAGTACTTC. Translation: CASSMAGPYEQYF.

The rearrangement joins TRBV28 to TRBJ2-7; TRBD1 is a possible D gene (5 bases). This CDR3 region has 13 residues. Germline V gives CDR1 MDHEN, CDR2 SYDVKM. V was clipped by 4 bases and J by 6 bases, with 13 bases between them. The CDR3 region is CASSSRQFGEQYF. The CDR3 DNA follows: TGTGCCAGCAGTTCTAGACAGTTCGGCGAGCAGTACTTC.

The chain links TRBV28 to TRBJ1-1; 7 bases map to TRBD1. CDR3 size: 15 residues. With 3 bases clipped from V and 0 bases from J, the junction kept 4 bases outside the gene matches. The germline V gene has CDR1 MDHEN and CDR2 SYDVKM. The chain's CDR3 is CASSLSDRMNTEAFF. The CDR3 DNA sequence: TGTGCCAGCAGTTTGTCGGACAGGATGAACACTGAAGCTTTCTTT.

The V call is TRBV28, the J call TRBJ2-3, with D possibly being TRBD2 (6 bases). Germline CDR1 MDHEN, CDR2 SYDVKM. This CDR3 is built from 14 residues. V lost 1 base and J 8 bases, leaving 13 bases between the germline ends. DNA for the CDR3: TGTGCCAGCAGTTTATCCCGACTAGTAACTACGCAGTATTTT. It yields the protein CASSLSRLVTTQYF. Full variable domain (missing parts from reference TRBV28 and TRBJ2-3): DVKVTQSSRYLVKRTGEKVFLECVQDMDHENMFWYRQDPGLGLRLIYFSYDVKMKEKGDIPEGYSVSREKKERFSLILESASTNQTSMYLCASSLSRLVTTQYFGPGTRLTVL.

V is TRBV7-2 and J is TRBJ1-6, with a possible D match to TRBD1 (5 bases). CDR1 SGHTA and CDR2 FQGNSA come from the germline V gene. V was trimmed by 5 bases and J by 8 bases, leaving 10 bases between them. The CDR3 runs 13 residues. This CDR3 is CASSPTGDSPLHF. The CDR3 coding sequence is TGTGCCAGCAGCCCCACGGGGGATTCACCCCTCCACTTT.

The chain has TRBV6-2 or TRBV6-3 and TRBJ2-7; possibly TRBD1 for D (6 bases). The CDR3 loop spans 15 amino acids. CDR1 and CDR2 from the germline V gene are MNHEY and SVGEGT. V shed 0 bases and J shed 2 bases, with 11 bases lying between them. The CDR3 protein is CASSYSVQGPYEQYF. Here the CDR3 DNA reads TGTGCCAGCAGTTACTCCGTACAGGGCCCCTACGAGCAGTACTTC.

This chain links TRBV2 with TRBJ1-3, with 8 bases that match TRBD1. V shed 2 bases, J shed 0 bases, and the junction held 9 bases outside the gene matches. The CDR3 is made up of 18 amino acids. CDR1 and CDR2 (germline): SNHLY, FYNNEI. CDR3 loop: CASSEKAGQEFSGNTIYF. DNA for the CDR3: TGTGCCAGCAGTGAAAAGGCGGGACAGGAGTTCTCTGGAAACACCATATATTTT.

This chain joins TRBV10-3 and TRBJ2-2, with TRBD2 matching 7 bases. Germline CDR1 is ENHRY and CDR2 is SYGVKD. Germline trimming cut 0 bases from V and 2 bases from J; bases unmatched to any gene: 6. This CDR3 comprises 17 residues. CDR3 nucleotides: TGTGCCATCAGTGAGTCGACGGGACTAACCAACACCGGGGAGCTGTTTTTT. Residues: CAISESTGLTNTGELFF.

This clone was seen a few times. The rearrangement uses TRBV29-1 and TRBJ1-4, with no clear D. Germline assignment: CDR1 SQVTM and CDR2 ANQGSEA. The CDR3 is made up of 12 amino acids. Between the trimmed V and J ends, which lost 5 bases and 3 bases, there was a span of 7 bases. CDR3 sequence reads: CSVPDPNEKLFF. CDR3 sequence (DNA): TGCAGCGTTCCGGACCCTAATGAAAAACTGTTTTTT.

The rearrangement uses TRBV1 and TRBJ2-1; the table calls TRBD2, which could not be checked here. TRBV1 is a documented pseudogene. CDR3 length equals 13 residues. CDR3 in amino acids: CTSSQDKSNEQFF. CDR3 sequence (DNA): TGCACCAGCAGCCAAGATAAGAGCAATGAGCAGTTCTTC.

This CDR3 reads CASSLGTGRLGETQYF. The CDR3, as DNA: TGCGCCAGCAGCTTGGGGACAGGGAGGCTGGGTGAGACCCAGTACTTC. V usage is TRBV5-1 and J usage is TRBJ2-5, with TRBD1 matching over 8 bases. From germline, CDR1 is SGHRS and CDR2 YFSETQ. Losses at the gene ends were 0 bases for V and 5 bases for J; bases not matched to a gene: 9. The CDR3 spans 16 residues.

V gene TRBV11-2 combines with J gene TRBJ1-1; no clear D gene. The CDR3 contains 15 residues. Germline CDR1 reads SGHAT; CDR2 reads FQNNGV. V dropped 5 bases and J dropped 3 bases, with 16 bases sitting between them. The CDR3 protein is CASSRWTGDYTEAFF. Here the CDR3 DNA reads TGTGCCAGCAGCCGATGGACTGGCGATTACACTGAAGCTTTCTTT.

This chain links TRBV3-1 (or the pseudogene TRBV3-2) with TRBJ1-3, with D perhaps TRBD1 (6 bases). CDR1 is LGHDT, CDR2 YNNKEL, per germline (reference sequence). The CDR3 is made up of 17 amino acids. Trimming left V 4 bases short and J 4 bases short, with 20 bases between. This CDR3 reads CASSLANGQIAGNTIYF. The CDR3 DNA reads TGTGCCAGCAGCCTAGCGAACGGACAGATCGCCGGAAACACCATATATTTT.

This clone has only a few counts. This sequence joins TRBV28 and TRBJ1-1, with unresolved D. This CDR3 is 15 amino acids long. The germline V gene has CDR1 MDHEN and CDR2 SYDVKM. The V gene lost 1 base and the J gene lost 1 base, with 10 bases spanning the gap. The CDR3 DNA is TGTGCCAGCAGTTTATTTGGCTCCGGGAACACTGAAGCTTTCTTT. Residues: CASSLFGSGNTEAFF.

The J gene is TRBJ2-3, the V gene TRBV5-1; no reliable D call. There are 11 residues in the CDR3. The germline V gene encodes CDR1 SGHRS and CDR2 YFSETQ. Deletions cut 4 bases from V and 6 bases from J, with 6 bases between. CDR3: CASSLGDTQYF. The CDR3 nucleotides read TGCGCCAGCAGCCTTGGGGATACGCAGTATTTT.

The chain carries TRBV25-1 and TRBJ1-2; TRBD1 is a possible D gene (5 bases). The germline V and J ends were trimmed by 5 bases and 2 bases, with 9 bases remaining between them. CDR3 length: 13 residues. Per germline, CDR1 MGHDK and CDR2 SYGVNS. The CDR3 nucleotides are TGTGCCAGCAGTCGTGACAGCAACTATGGCTACACCTTC. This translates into CASSRDSNYGYTF.

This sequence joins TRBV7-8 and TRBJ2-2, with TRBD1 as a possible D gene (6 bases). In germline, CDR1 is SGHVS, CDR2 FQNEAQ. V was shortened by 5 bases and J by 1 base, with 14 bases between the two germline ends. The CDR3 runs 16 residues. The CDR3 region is CASSGLGAGNTGELFF. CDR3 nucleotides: TGTGCCAGCAGCGGCCTGGGGGCCGGGAACACCGGGGAGCTGTTTTTT. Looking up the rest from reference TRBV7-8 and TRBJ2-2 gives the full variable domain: GAGVSQSPRYKVAKRGQDVALRCDPISGHVSLFWYQQALGQGPEFLTYFQNEAQLDKSGLPSDRFFAERPEGSVSTLKIQRTQQEDSAVYLCASSGLGAGNTGELFFGEGSRLTVL.

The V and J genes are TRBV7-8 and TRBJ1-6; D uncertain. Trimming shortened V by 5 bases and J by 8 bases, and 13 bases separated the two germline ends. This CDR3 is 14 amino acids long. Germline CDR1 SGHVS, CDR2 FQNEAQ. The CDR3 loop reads CASSHSARDSPLHF. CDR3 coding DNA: TGTGCCAGCAGCCACAGCGCCAGAGATTCACCCCTCCACTTT. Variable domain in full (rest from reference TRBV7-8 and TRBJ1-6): GAGVSQSPRYKVAKRGQDVALRCDPISGHVSLFWYQQALGQGPEFLTYFQNEAQLDKSGLPSDRFFAERPEGSVSTLKIQRTQQEDSAVYLCASSHSARDSPLHFGNGTRLTVT.

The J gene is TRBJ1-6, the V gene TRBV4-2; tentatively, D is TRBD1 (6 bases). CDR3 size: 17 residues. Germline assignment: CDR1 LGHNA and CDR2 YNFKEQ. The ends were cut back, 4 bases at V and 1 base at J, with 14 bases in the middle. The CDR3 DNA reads TGTGCCAGCAGCCTCGGAGGGGGAAGGTCCTATAATTCACCCCTCCACTTT. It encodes CASSLGGGRSYNSPLHF.

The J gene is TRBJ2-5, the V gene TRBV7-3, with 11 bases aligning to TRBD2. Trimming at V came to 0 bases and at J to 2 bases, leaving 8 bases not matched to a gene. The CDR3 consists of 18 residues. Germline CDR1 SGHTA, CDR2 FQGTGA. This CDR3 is CASSLTPLGLAVQETQYF. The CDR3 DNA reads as TGTGCCAGCAGCTTAACCCCTCTGGGACTAGCGGTTCAAGAGACCCAGTACTTC.

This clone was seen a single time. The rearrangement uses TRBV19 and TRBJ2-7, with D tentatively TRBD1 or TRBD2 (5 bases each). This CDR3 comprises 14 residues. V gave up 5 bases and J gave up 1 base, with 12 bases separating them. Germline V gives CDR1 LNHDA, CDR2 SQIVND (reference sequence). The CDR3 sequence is CASSEQGVSYEQYF. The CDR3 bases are TGTGCCAGTAGTGAGCAGGGAGTGTCCTACGAGCAGTACTTC.

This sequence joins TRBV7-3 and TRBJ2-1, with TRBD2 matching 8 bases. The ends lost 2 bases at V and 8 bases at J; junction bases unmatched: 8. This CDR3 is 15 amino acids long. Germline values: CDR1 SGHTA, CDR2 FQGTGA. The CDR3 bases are TGTGCCAGCAGCTTAGGACTGGGACTAGAAGATGAGCAGTTCTTC. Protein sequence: CASSLGLGLEDEQFF.

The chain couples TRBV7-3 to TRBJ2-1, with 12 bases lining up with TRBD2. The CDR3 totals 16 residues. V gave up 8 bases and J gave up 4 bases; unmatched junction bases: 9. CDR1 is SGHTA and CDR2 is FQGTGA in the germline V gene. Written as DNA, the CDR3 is TGTGCCAGCGGTCTAGCGGGAGGGACGGGGTACAATGAGCAGTTCTTC. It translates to CASGLAGGTGYNEQFF.